The entry that follows covers one T cell receptor beta chain sequence. What it binds is unknown. This sample is part of a study of T cell responses to AZD1222 COVID-19 vaccine. The analysis combined second doses at about 4 or about 12 weeks. The CDR3 loop spans 13 amino acids. The V end was cut by 0 bases, the J end by 13 bases, with 16 bases between. Germline V gives CDR1 GTSNPN, CDR2 SVGIG (reference sequence). Assay used: immunoSEQ multiplex PCR; TCRdb lists only in-frame clones, some missing. The sample holds some 190,000 clones, roughly 90% seen once. Study observations and caveats: Per reports, nearly half of all spike-specific TCRs target regions that are unmutated in variants. Spike as a whole was targeted by vaccine-associated CD4 TCRs, dominant at 160-218 and 743-854.

The chain recombines TRBV30 with TRBJ2-1; TRBD2 is a possible D gene (5 bases). The sample in question was peripheral blood, obtained 28 days after the second AZD1222 dose. The TCR was taken from an adult who received the AZD1222 COVID-19 vaccine. The CDR3 is CAWSVVAAGDQFF. The CDR3 coding sequence is TGTGCCTGGAGTGTTGTCGCGGCGGGCGACCAGTTCTTC.